This TCR beta chain emerged from a study of blood T cell repertoires in COVID-19 (dated by TCRdb to between 2020 and 2021). Describing the broader study: Collaborator samples came from the United States, Italy and Spain and covered acute and convalescent phases of COVID-19. The material from the prospective study consisted of cDNA or gDNA derived from T cells, B-cell-depleted T cells, or PBMCs. Subjects who had been exposed to COVID-19, were actively infected with it, or had recovered from it provided the deeply sampled blood TCRbeta repertoires that made up the dataset. The repertoires were released in a freely available public database meant as a resource for research on the immune response to SARS-CoV-2. Samples came from the ongoing ImmuneRACE study (first 160 participants) plus 1,254 subjects from 6 global collaborators. The sample metadata nearly always contained a de-identified subject ID, COVID-19 status, age in years and sex. Where available, HLA class I and class II types were obtained from metadata supplied by the sample provider rather than from assay-based typing.

What the work shows at the level of the full study, not this receptor alone: Clinical and demographic metadata were provided uncurated, with the amount varying by source and participant.

Each collaborating institution followed its own protocols to collect whole blood in K2EDTA tubes. For TCRbeta analysis, collaborators shipped samples as frozen whole blood, isolated PBMCs, or DNA extracted from either of those sample types. TCRbeta CDR3 regions were amplified from genomic DNA using the immunoSEQ Assay, a bias-controlled multiplex PCR. As for the authors' bioinformatics: Nucleated cell counts per sample were estimated from amplification of reference gene primers within the assay. To quantify the absolute abundance of each unique TCRbeta CDR3 rearrangement, sequence reads were collapsed and filtered. Productive Simpson clonality was computed per sample as the square root of Simpson's diversity index over productive rearrangements. What TCRdb holds here is the immuneACCESS table cut down to in-frame rearrangements. Part of the clones is not present; checked against another copy, under half of the missing clones reflect an unresolved V gene, and the others are unexplained. The V and J calls and clone size come from that table; D and trimming were worked out from the DNA. Recorded for this sample are some 100,000 clones; around 80% of them occurred a single time. The ten top clones hold 6% to 7.5% of the sample.

This clone has a handful of counts. Its recognized antigen is unknown. No much larger clone is present one base from it, and per-base qualities are unavailable. Counted from cysteine to phenylalanine, this CDR3 has 14 amino acids. Only the CDR3 region is kept as DNA, spanning 42 bases read in frame from base 1. From V the trimming removes 8 bases and from J it removes 7 bases, while the gene matches leave 14 bases of the junction unaccounted for. CDR1 and CDR2 were assigned from the germline V gene (reference sequence) as GTSNPN and SVGIG. The sequence is built from TRBV30 and TRBJ2-3; 8 bases in the middle match TRBD2. The sequencing sample was made of peripheral blood. The clonotype comes from a man between 50 and 59 years old with active or convalescent COVID-19. The DNA reads TGTGCCATAGCCAGCGGGGGCTATATGCATACGCAGTATTTT. This translates into CAIASGGYMHTQYF.